These 26 T cell receptor beta chains share one sample of origin, sequenced in a study of graft-versus-host responses after intestinal transplantation. Some clones are missing from TCRdb's copy, which holds only in-frame ones; the method was immunoSEQ multiplex PCR. The sample contains approximately 58,000 clones, around 90% of which appear only once. The input for sequencing was PBMCs, taken 26 days after transplant. These receptors originate from a human patient who received an intestinal transplant, so some T cells may come from the graft donor.

The genes are TRBV27 and TRBJ2-1; tentative D call: TRBD2 (6 bases). This CDR3 has 16 residues. The V gene lost 2 bases and the J gene lost 5 bases, with 16 bases spanning the gap. The germline gives CDR1 MNHEY, CDR2 SMNVEV (reference sequence). CDR3 nucleotides: TGTGCCAGCAGTTTAATTGGTGGCGGGAAAAACAATGAGCAGTTCTTC. Protein product: CASSLIGGGKNNEQFF.

V is TRBV7-6 and J is TRBJ2-1; the D is unclear. Germline V lookup: CDR1 SGHVS, CDR2 FNYEAQ. V lost 1 base, J lost 9 bases, and 4 bases lay in between. This CDR3 comprises 11 residues. CDR3 coding DNA: TGTGCCAGCAGCTTAGGGAGTGAGCAGTTCTTC. Encoded protein: CASSLGSEQFF. The full variable domain, with the rest looked up from reference TRBV7-6 and TRBJ2-1, is GAGVSQSPRYKVTKRGQDVALRCDPISGHVSLYWYRQALGQGPEFLTYFNYEAQQDKSGLPNDRFSAERPEGSISTLTIQRTEQRDSAMYRCASSLGSEQFFGPGTRLTVL.

The chain has TRBV5-6 and TRBJ2-7; unclear D gene. With 0 bases removed from V and 3 bases from J, the gap between germline ends came to 4 bases. CDR3 length: 12 residues. Germline values: CDR1 SGHDT, CDR2 YYEEEE. The CDR3 DNA is TGTGCCAGCAGCTTGGTGGGCTACGAGCAGTACGTC. It yields the protein CASSLVGYEQYV.

V and J are TRBV28 and TRBJ2-5; maybe TRBD1 (6 bases). The CDR3 totals 16 residues. V lost 3 bases and J 1 base, leaving 15 bases between the germline ends. Germline CDR1 reads MDHEN; CDR2 reads SYDVKM. For the CDR3, the DNA is TGTGCCAGCAGTTTGGGGCCGACAGGATTCCAAGAGACCCAGTACTTC. The encoded protein is CASSLGPTGFQETQYF. The full variable domain, rest sourced from reference TRBV28 and TRBJ2-5, is DVKVTQSSRYLVKRTGEKVFLECVQDMDHENMFWYRQDPGLGLRLIYFSYDVKMKEKGDIPEGYSVSREKKERFSLILESASTNQTSMYLCASSLGPTGFQETQYFGPGTRLLVL.

This clone came up once. CDR3 region: CASSDPGLSPQDTQYF. The CDR3 DNA sequence: TGTGCCAGCAGCGATCCGGGACTGTCTCCCCAGGATACGCAGTATTTT. The V and J genes are TRBV5-6 and TRBJ2-3; D may be TRBD2 (6 bases). Germline V gene data show CDR1 as SGHDT and CDR2 as YYEEEE. The CDR3 is made up of 16 amino acids. V was trimmed by 4 bases and J by 6 bases, leaving 21 bases between them.

The chain recombines TRBV6-6 with TRBJ1-1, with 7 bases lining up with TRBD1. From germline, CDR1 is MNHNY and CDR2 SVGAGI (reference sequence). With V trimmed by 4 bases and J by 7 bases, 6 bases remained unmatched. The CDR3 totals 13 residues. The CDR3: CASSSNRDSEAFF. The CDR3 nucleotides read TGTGCCAGCAGTTCGAATAGGGACAGTGAAGCTTTCTTT.

The CDR3: CASSLTGYTGELFF. CDR3 nucleotides: TGTGCCAGCAGCTTAACAGGGTACACCGGGGAGCTGTTTTTT. The rearrangement uses TRBV7-8 and TRBJ2-2; possible D gene TRBD1, 6 bases. The V gene lost 2 bases and the J gene lost 3 bases, with 7 bases spanning the gap. Germline lookup yields CDR1 SGHVS and CDR2 FQNEAQ. There are 14 residues in the CDR3.

This clone came up a few times. V and J are TRBV28 and TRBJ1-2; D uncertain. Germline CDR1 and CDR2: MDHEN and SYDVKM. V gave up 5 bases and J gave up 5 bases, with 9 bases separating them. The CDR3 sequence is 12 residues long. CDR3 nucleotides: TGTGCCAGCAGTGGTGGCCTTTATGGCTACACCTTC. This gives the protein CASSGGLYGYTF.

This clone was seen a single time. V usage is TRBV9 and J usage is TRBJ1-2; a possible D gene is TRBD1 (5 bases). V lost 0 bases, J lost 4 bases, and 13 bases lay in between. This CDR3 has 15 residues. From germline, CDR1 is SGDLS and CDR2 YYNGEE. The CDR3 region has the DNA TGTGCCAGCAGCGTAGCTGGCAGGGCCTCCTATGGCTACACCTTC. Encoded protein: CASSVAGRASYGYTF.

The rearrangement uses TRBV6-6 and TRBJ2-7; weak D call: TRBD1 (5 bases). There are 16 residues in the CDR3. The V end was cut by 2 bases, the J end by 0 bases, with 14 bases between. Germline V gene data show CDR1 as MNHNY and CDR2 as SVGAGI (reference sequence). In DNA, the CDR3 is TGTGCCAGCAGTTACGGGCAGGGCGTAAGCTCCTACGAGCAGTACTTC. The encoded protein is CASSYGQGVSSYEQYF.

The chain carries TRBV27 and TRBJ1-2; tentatively, D is TRBD1 (6 bases). V lost 6 bases and J 4 bases, leaving 15 bases between the germline ends. This CDR3 is 14 amino acids long. The germline CDR1 and CDR2 sequences are MNHEY and SMNVEV (reference sequence). The CDR3 DNA reads TGTGCCAGCAGACGAACAGGGAACCTCTATGGCTACACCTTC. Translating it yields CASRRTGNLYGYTF.

CDR3 protein: CASSEESRAEQYF. In DNA, the CDR3 is TGTGCCAGCAGTGAAGAGAGCAGGGCCGAGCAGTACTTC. The V gene is TRBV6-1, the J gene TRBJ2-7; the D gene is possibly TRBD1 (5 bases). V was trimmed by 1 base and J by 6 bases, leaving 10 bases between them. The CDR3 sequence is 13 residues long. Germline V lookup: CDR1 MNHNS, CDR2 SASEGT.

V gene TRBV2 combines with J gene TRBJ1-2; D may be TRBD1 (6 bases). CDR3 length: 15 residues. Per germline, CDR1 SNHLY and CDR2 FYNNEI. V lost 6 bases and J 7 bases, leaving 21 bases between the germline ends. CDR3 DNA: TGTGCCAGCAGATCCGGTTACAGGGACCAAGGTGGCTACACCTTC. Its protein product is CASRSGYRDQGGYTF.

This sequence joins TRBV18 and TRBJ1-5; 8 nucleotides line up with TRBD1. In germline, CDR1 is KGHSH, CDR2 LQKENI. With 4 bases clipped from V and 5 bases from J, the junction kept 7 bases outside the gene matches. This CDR3 comprises 15 residues. The CDR3 region is CASSQVQGADQPQHF. In nucleotides, the CDR3 is TGTGCCAGCTCACAAGTCCAGGGGGCTGATCAGCCCCAGCATTTT. Full variable domain (remainder filled in from reference TRBV18 and TRBJ1-5): NAGVMQNPRHLVRRRGQEARLRCSPMKGHSHVYWYRQLPEEGLKFMVYLQKENIIDESGMPKERFSAEFPKEGPSILRIQQVVRGDSAAYFCASSQVQGADQPQHFGDGTRLSIL.

As concerns this clone: At one end, the junction sequence differs from germline, possibly due to a read error. The identical CDR3 is also encoded by other nucleotide sequences in the sample. This chain joins TRBV7-7 and TRBJ2-5, with TRBD1 identical over 8 bases. CDR3 length: 14 residues. Germline CDR1 reads SSHAT; CDR2 reads FNYEAQ (reference sequence). In DNA form, the CDR3 reads TGCGCTAGCAGCGCCGGACAGGGAGCAGAGACCCAGTACTTC. Translated: CASSAGQGAETQYF. Supplemented by reference TRBV7-7 and TRBJ2-5, the full variable domain reads GAGVSQSPRYKVTKRGQDVTLRCDPISSHATLYWYQQALGQGPEFLTYFNYEAQPDKSGLPSDRFSAERPEGSISTLTIQRTEQRDSAMYRCASSAGQGAETQYFGPGTRLLVL.

This chain links TRBV5-4 with TRBJ1-1; 8 bases match TRBD1. Germline values: CDR1 SGHNT, CDR2 YYREEE (reference sequence). With V trimmed by 0 bases and J by 4 bases, 5 bases remained unmatched. The CDR3 extends over 15 amino acids. The CDR3 DNA follows: TGTGCCAGCAGCTTGGAAAACCAGGGGGCCACTGAAGCTTTCTTT. This sequence encodes CASSLENQGATEAFF.

The chain is built from TRBV29-1 and TRBJ2-1; D possibly corresponds to TRBD1 (5 bases). Germline lookup yields CDR1 SQVTM and CDR2 ANQGSEA. The V and J ends lost 0 bases and 2 bases respectively, with 14 bases between them. This CDR3 spans 16 amino acids. DNA of the CDR3: TGCAGCGTTGAAGATGGGGCTAGAGACGCCTACAATGAGCAGTTCTTC. Its translation is CSVEDGARDAYNEQFF.

CDR3 bases: TGCGCCAGCAGCTTGGCTGGACAGTACGTCGAAGCTTTCTTT. Translation: CASSLAGQYVEAFF. The chain is built from TRBV5-1 and TRBJ1-1, with D maybe TRBD1 (6 bases). This CDR3 is built from 14 residues. Germline V gene lookup returns CDR1 SGHRS and CDR2 YFSETQ. The germline V and J ends were trimmed by 0 bases and 8 bases, with 14 bases remaining between them. The full variable domain, with the rest looked up from reference TRBV5-1 and TRBJ1-1, is KAGVTQTPRYLIKTRGQQVTLSCSPISGHRSVSWYQQTPGQGLQFLFEYFSETQRNKGNFPGRFSGRQFSNSRSEMNVSTLELGDSALYLCASSLAGQYVEAFFGQGTRLTVV.

The chain is built from TRBV9 and TRBJ1-2, with D unclear. The CDR3 length is 13 residues. Trimming removed 3 bases from V and 8 bases from J, with 14 bases in between. CDR1 is SGDLS and CDR2 is YYNGEE in the germline V gene. The CDR3 protein is CASSGPSAGGYTF. CDR3 bases: TGTGCCAGCAGCGGGCCCTCGGCGGGAGGCTACACCTTC.

The chain couples TRBV14 to TRBJ2-7; D not certain. CDR1 is SGHDN, CDR2 FVKESK, per germline. The CDR3 sequence is 11 residues long. The CDR3 DNA reads as TGTGCCAGCAGCCAAGGACTCGCAGCATTCGTC. Translated: CASSQGLAAFV.

The rearrangement joins TRBV5-1 to TRBJ1-1; no reliable D call. This CDR3 is 15 amino acids long. CDR1 and CDR2 (germline): SGHRS, YFSETQ. V gave up 2 bases and J gave up 1 base, with 12 bases separating them. The CDR3 region has the DNA TGCGCCAGCAGCTTAACACCTGGCTGGAACACTGAAGCTTTCTTT. This sequence encodes CASSLTPGWNTEAFF.

Details on this clone: Sequence at one end of the junction differs from germline and may be a read error. DNA for the CDR3: TGTGCCAGCAGTCCCTACAGCGGGGGGGCCCCGTTC. Translating gives CASSPYSGGAPF. The chain carries TRBV28 and TRBJ2-4; 10 bases map to TRBD2. The germline V gene encodes CDR1 MDHEN and CDR2 SYDVKM. The CDR3 sequence is 12 residues long.

V and J are TRBV5-6 and TRBJ2-3; 10 positions agree with TRBD2. CDR3 length: 15 residues. Germline CDR1 and CDR2: SGHDT and YYEEEE. The trim removed 4 bases at V and 5 bases at J, leaving 7 bases unmatched. The CDR3 nucleotides are TGTGCCAGCAGCCATCTAGCGGGAGTGGAAGATACGCAGTATTTT. Translation: CASSHLAGVEDTQYF.

In its sample, this clone was seen a few times. The rearrangement joins TRBV7-9 to TRBJ1-2; 7 nucleotides agree with TRBD1. Trimming at V came to 2 bases and at J to 2 bases, leaving 5 bases not matched to a gene. The CDR3 is 15 amino acids. The germline V gene encodes CDR1 SEHNR and CDR2 FQNEAQ (reference sequence). DNA of the CDR3: TGTGCCAGCAGCTTACTAGGGGGCGGGAACTATGGCTACACCTTC. Amino acid sequence: CASSLLGGGNYGYTF. The full variable domain, with the rest looked up from reference TRBV7-9 and TRBJ1-2, is DTGVSQNPRHKITKRGQNVTFRCDPISEHNRLYWYRQTLGQGPEFLTYFQNEAQLEKSRLLSDRFSAERPKGSFSTLEIQRTEQGDSAMYLCASSLLGGGNYGYTFGSGTRLTVV.

This chain joins TRBV7-9 and TRBJ2-1; TRBD1 aligns across 8 bases. The CDR3 spans 16 residues. From germline, CDR1 is SEHNR and CDR2 FQNEAQ (reference sequence). After removal of 1 base from V and 10 bases from J, the junction contained 12 bases not matched to a gene. Here the CDR3 DNA reads TGTGCCAGCAGCTTAGTTCAGGGGGCGCTGATTTTCGAGCAGTTCTTC. It translates to CASSLVQGALIFEQFF. The complete variable domain, with remaining parts taken from reference TRBV7-9 and TRBJ2-1, reads DTGVSQNPRHKITKRGQNVTFRCDPISEHNRLYWYRQTLGQGPEFLTYFQNEAQLEKSRLLSDRFSAERPKGSFSTLEIQRTEQGDSAMYLCASSLVQGALIFEQFFGPGTRLTVL.

This clone has only one observation. This chain links TRBV5-4 with TRBJ2-7; 13 bases are a match to TRBD2. The V gene's germline CDR1 is SGHNT and CDR2 YYREEE (reference sequence). V shed 5 bases, J shed 7 bases, and the junction held 18 bases outside the gene matches. The CDR3 is made up of 18 amino acids. CDR3 DNA: TGTGCCAGCAGGGCCGGGACTAGCGGGAACCTAGGGGCTGAGGAGCAGTACTTC. Translating gives CASRAGTSGNLGAEEQYF.